The 21 T cell receptor beta chains given below trace back to one sample, sequenced in a study of blood T cells in healthy people across ages. With a J-beta primer mix and a sample-barcoded 5' primer, a second PCR ran 7 to 11 cycles. TCRdb re-analysed the 5' RACE reads in MiXCR, keeping a single row per CDR3 protein. The table lists around 970,000 distinct CDR3 sequences, roughly 47% of them singletons. Material: blood. The receptor source for this set is a woman in her sixties in good health.

This clonotype has only a few counts. DNA for the CDR3: TGTGCCAGCAGCCAAGATCCAGCGGGAGCCCCCACAGATACGCAGTATTTT. Its translation: CASSQDPAGAPTDTQYF. The chain joins TRBV3-1 to TRBJ2-3; 8 bases match TRBD2. J gave up 2 bases and V 0 bases, and 7 bases lay outside the gene matches. The CDR3 is made up of 17 amino acids. The V gene's germline CDR1 is LGHDT and CDR2 YNNKEL (reference sequence).

This clonotype appeared a few times. The chain couples TRBV20-1 to TRBJ2-5; 13 bases are shared with TRBD2. This CDR3 region has 15 residues. Trimming cost V 6 bases and J 4 bases; bases outside gene matches: 8. Germline V gives CDR1 DFQATT, CDR2 SNEGSKA (reference sequence). CDR3 amino acids: CSASTGTSGTETQYF. The CDR3 bases are TGCAGTGCCTCAACCGGGACTAGCGGGACAGAGACCCAGTACTTC.

Only a few counts were recorded for this clonotype. The chain has TRBV11-2 and TRBJ2-5; 8 bases are shared with TRBD1. CDR1 SGHAT and CDR2 FQNNGV come from the germline V gene. Trimming cost V 5 bases and J 2 bases; bases outside gene matches: 4. This CDR3 is built from 14 residues. DNA of the CDR3: TGTGCCAGCAGCCGGACAGGGTGGCAAGAGACCCAGTACTTC. Translating it yields CASSRTGWQETQYF.

The V gene is TRBV6-6, the J gene TRBJ1-5; 9 nucleotides match TRBD1. In germline, CDR1 is MNHNY, CDR2 SVGAGI (reference sequence). V trimming: 2 bases; J trimming: 0 bases; junction bases outside the gene matches: 5. This CDR3 has 17 amino acids. This CDR3 is CASSYPDRGDSNQPQHF. CDR3 nucleotides: TGTGCCAGCAGTTACCCTGACAGGGGGGATAGCAATCAGCCCCAGCATTTT.

The gene calls are TRBV7-9 and TRBJ2-7, with a weak D call TRBD1 (6 bases). There are 15 residues in the CDR3. V gave up 1 base and J gave up 5 bases, with 15 bases separating them. The germline gives CDR1 SEHNR, CDR2 FQNEAQ (reference sequence). The CDR3 loop reads CASSLVQGPDHEQYF. The CDR3 DNA is TGTGCCAGCAGCTTAGTCCAGGGGCCAGATCACGAGCAGTACTTC. The entire variable domain, with the rest obtained from reference TRBV7-9 and TRBJ2-7, is as follows: DTGVSQNPRHKITKRGQNVTFRCDPISEHNRLYWYRQTLGQGPEFLTYFQNEAQLEKSRLLSDRFSAERPKGSFSTLEIQRTEQGDSAMYLCASSLVQGPDHEQYFGPGTRLTVT.

This clonotype turned up a few times. The rearrangement uses TRBV7-2 and TRBJ1-2; 11 nucleotides line up with TRBD1. The germline gives CDR1 SGHTA, CDR2 FQGNSA. V trimming: 5 bases; J trimming: 8 bases; junction bases outside the gene matches: 4. This CDR3 contains 13 residues. The chain's CDR3 is CASSPDRGQGYTF. The CDR3 region has the DNA TGTGCCAGCAGCCCGGACAGGGGGCAAGGCTACACCTTC.

The rearrangement links TRBV4-1 to TRBJ2-1; 12 bases are shared with TRBD2. Germline V CDR1 and CDR2: MGHRA, YSYEKL. The trim removed 3 bases at V and 4 bases at J, leaving 10 bases unmatched. CDR3 length: 18 amino acids. Here the CDR3 reads CASSHLRLAGANYNEQFF. DNA for the CDR3: TGCGCCAGCAGCCACTTACGACTAGCGGGAGCTAATTACAATGAGCAGTTCTTC.

J is TRBJ2-1 and V is TRBV6-6, with D possibly TRBD2 on 6 matching bases. V lost 11 bases and J lost 0, with 11 bases in between. Germline loops: CDR1 MNHNY, CDR2 SVGAGI (reference sequence). CDR3 length: 13 amino acids. The CDR3 protein is CASGESSYNEQFF. CDR3 bases: TGTGCCTCGGGGGAGAGCTCCTACAATGAGCAGTTCTTC.

This clonotype was seen a few times. The J gene is TRBJ1-2, the V gene TRBV28, with a tentative D call TRBD1 (5 bases). The ends were cut back, 0 bases at V and 7 bases at J, with 18 bases in the middle. CDR3 size: 16 residues. Germline assignment: CDR1 MDHEN and CDR2 SYDVKM. DNA of the CDR3: TGTGCCAGCAGTTTATGGGGGCAGGGAATGGATGGTGGCTACACCTTC. Protein: CASSLWGQGMDGGYTF.

This clonotype was counted at least ten times. The chain joins TRBV10-3 to TRBJ1-2; 8 bases are a match to TRBD1. The V segment lost 10 bases and the J segment 4 bases; nucleotides outside the gene matches: 11. The CDR3 is 14 residues long. CDR1 ENHRY and CDR2 SYGVKD come from the germline V gene. CDR3 DNA sequence: TGTGCCACTCATCTAGACAGGGGCGGCTATGGCTACACCTTC. It specifies CATHLDRGGYGYTF.

Concerning this clonotype: This could be a read error, since a much larger clone is one nucleotide away. The chain combines TRBV3-1 with TRBJ2-6; D may be TRBD2 (5 bases). Trimming removed 11 bases at V and 3 bases at J, with 14 bases between. Looked up from germline, CDR1 is LGHDT and CDR2 is YNNKEL (reference sequence). This CDR3 has 14 residues. CDR3 sequence (DNA): TGTGCCGCGGCGGGCTGCGGTGGGGCCAACGTCCTGACTTTC. Residues: CAAAGCGGANVLTF.

The gene calls are TRBV7-2 and TRBJ2-1, with no clear D. This CDR3 is 15 amino acids long. The germline V gene has CDR1 SGHTA and CDR2 FQGNSA. The V end lost 4 bases, the J end lost 2 bases, and 12 bases lay between the germline ends. CDR3 region: CASSSALGAYNEQFF. CDR3 sequence (DNA): TGTGCCAGCAGCTCCGCTCTCGGAGCCTACAATGAGCAGTTCTTC.

This clonotype was counted between two and nine times. The rearrangement joins TRBV14 to TRBJ1-2; 7 nucleotides align to TRBD1. The CDR3 is 14 residues long. V shed 1 base, J shed 4 bases, and the junction held 3 bases outside the gene matches. Germline V lookup: CDR1 SGHDN, CDR2 FVKESK. The CDR3 protein is CASSQVDRAYGYTF. The CDR3 coding sequence is TGTGCCAGCAGCCAAGTCGACAGGGCCTATGGCTACACCTTC.

Only a few counts were recorded for this clonotype. This sequence joins TRBV29-1 and TRBJ2-7; tentatively, D is TRBD1 (5 bases). The V gene's germline CDR1 is SQVTM and CDR2 ANQGSEA. Trimming removed 7 bases at V and 10 bases at J, with 29 bases between. The CDR3 runs to 15 residues. The CDR3 here is CSGAKDGARRHAQYF. CDR3 DNA sequence: TGCAGCGGCGCAAAGGATGGGGCCCGCCGCCATGCCCAGTACTTC.

The rearrangement joins TRBV20-1 to TRBJ2-5; maybe TRBD1 (6 bases). Germline V gene lookup returns CDR1 DFQATT and CDR2 SNEGSKA (reference sequence). This CDR3 is 13 amino acids long. The germline V and J ends were trimmed by 5 bases and 5 bases, with 15 bases remaining between them. CDR3 amino acids: CSAGLQGLETQYF. In DNA form, the CDR3 reads TGCAGTGCTGGACTCCAGGGGCTGGAGACCCAGTACTTC.

Here the CDR3 reads CATSRDLRVYNEQFF. In DNA form, the CDR3 reads TGTGCCACCAGCAGAGATCTGAGGGTTTACAATGAGCAGTTCTTC. The V call is TRBV15, the J call TRBJ2-1; perhaps TRBD2 as D (5 bases). Trimming removed 0 bases from V and 4 bases from J, with 10 bases in between. The CDR3 runs 15 residues. Germline-derived CDR1 and CDR2 are LNHNV and YYDKDF (reference sequence).

The genes are TRBV4-1 and TRBJ2-1; maybe TRBD1 (6 bases). Trimming shortened V by 1 base and J by 13 bases, and 11 bases separated the two germline ends. The CDR3 length is 12 residues. Germline CDR1 MGHRA, CDR2 YSYEKL. CDR3 DNA: TGCGCCAGCAGCCAAGGTGACAGGCGACAGTTCTTC. Amino acids: CASSQGDRRQFF.

CDR3 nucleotide sequence: TGTGCCAGCAGTTTAGTAAAGCAGAGGCCCTACAATGAGCAGTTCTTC. It is translated as CASSLVKQRPYNEQFF. This sequence joins TRBV12-3 or TRBV12-4 and TRBJ2-1; no firm D call. V was trimmed by 1 base and J by 2 bases, leaving 12 bases between them. The CDR3 runs to 16 residues.

The J gene is TRBJ2-7, the V gene TRBV7-2; no reliable D call. V dropped 6 bases and J dropped 4 bases, with 13 bases sitting between them. Germline-derived CDR1 and CDR2 are SGHTA and FQGNSA. The CDR3 consists of 13 residues. CDR3: CASRSAMGYEQYF. CDR3 nucleotides: TGTGCCAGCAGATCTGCTATGGGTTACGAGCAGTACTTC. Looking up the rest from reference TRBV7-2 and TRBJ2-7 gives the full variable domain: GAGVSQSPSNKVTEKGKDVELRCDPISGHTALYWYRQSLGQGLEFLIYFQGNSAPDKSGLPSDRFSAERTGGSVSTLTIQRTQQEDSAVYLCASRSAMGYEQYFGPGTRLTVT.

V and J are TRBV10-3 and TRBJ2-1; 10 nucleotides match TRBD2. V lost 8 bases to trimming and J lost 3 bases; unmatched junction nucleotides: 4. The germline V gene has CDR1 ENHRY and CDR2 SYGVKD. This CDR3 is built from 14 residues. The CDR3 sequence is CAIGGTSVYNEQFF. The CDR3 region has the DNA TGTGCCATCGGCGGGACTAGCGTCTACAATGAGCAGTTCTTC.

The chain combines TRBV7-8 with TRBJ1-5, with unresolved D. Deletions cut 6 bases from V and 6 bases from J, with 18 bases between. Germline V gene sequence: CDR1 SGHVS, CDR2 FQNEAQ. This CDR3 contains 15 residues. The CDR3 region has the DNA TGTGCCAGCAGTAAAGGAGGGAGGTCGGGTCAGCCCCAGCATTTT. Amino acids: CASSKGGRSGQPQHF.